This passage covers 21 T cell receptor beta chains from one sample sequenced in a study of control samples from healthy donors and cancer patients. Assay: immunoSEQ multiplex PCR; the TCRdb copy retains only in-frame clones and omits some. The top ten clones hold approximately 1.1% of a sample with some 110,000 clones, 80% to 90% of them seen once. Source material: PBMCs. The origin of the receptors is a woman aged 45-65 years with colorectal cancer.

This clone has just one count. The chain links TRBV4-1 to TRBJ2-3; 14 bases line up with TRBD2. Trimming at V came to 4 bases and at J to 5 bases, leaving 5 bases not matched to a gene. There are 16 residues in the CDR3. Germline values: CDR1 MGHRA, CDR2 YSYEKL. CDR3: CASSLGGTSGRDTQYF. CDR3 DNA: TGCGCCAGCAGCCTGGGGGGGACTAGCGGGAGAGATACGCAGTATTTT.

The gene calls are TRBV7-2 and TRBJ2-5; 9 nucleotides line up with TRBD2. The CDR3 has 17 residues. Looked up from germline, CDR1 is SGHTA and CDR2 is FQGNSA. V gave up 1 base and J gave up 5 bases; unmatched junction bases: 11. This CDR3 reads CASSLGLAGIRGETQYF. CDR3 sequence (DNA): TGTGCCAGCAGCTTAGGGCTAGCGGGGATTCGGGGGGAGACCCAGTACTTC.

This clone was observed at least ten times. V is TRBV5-4 and J is TRBJ1-1; no clear D. V gave up 1 base and J gave up 7 bases, with 14 bases separating them. CDR3 size: 14 residues. The germline V gene has CDR1 SGHNT and CDR2 YYREEE (reference sequence). The CDR3 loop reads CASSLSLENDEAFF. The CDR3 DNA reads as TGTGCCAGCAGCTTGAGTCTCGAGAATGATGAAGCTTTCTTT. The full variable domain, with the rest looked up from reference TRBV5-4 and TRBJ1-1, is ETGVTQSPTHLIKTRGQQVTLRCSSQSGHNTVSWYQQALGQGPQFIFQYYREEENGRGNFPPRFSGLQFPNYSSELNVNALELDDSALYLCASSLSLENDEAFFGQGTRLTVV.

The genes are TRBV19 and TRBJ2-1; the match to TRBD2 covers 7 bases. The CDR3 covers 17 residues. V was pared by 3 bases and J by 2 bases, with 10 bases of the junction left unmatched. CDR1 and CDR2 from the germline V gene are LNHDA and SQIVND (reference sequence). CDR3 sequence: CASSIGRAGRPYNEQFF. CDR3 bases: TGTGCCAGTAGTATCGGTCGAGCGGGGCGACCCTACAATGAGCAGTTCTTC.

This clone appeared once. The chain has TRBV6-5 and TRBJ2-5; D is uncertain. Germline V gives CDR1 MNHEY, CDR2 SVGAGI. This CDR3 spans 11 amino acids. V was shortened by 6 bases and J by 7 bases, with 9 bases between the two germline ends. The CDR3 spells CASRVDRTQYF. DNA for the CDR3: TGTGCCAGCAGAGTTGATAGGACCCAGTACTTC.

V usage is TRBV7-3 and J usage is TRBJ2-3; D may match TRBD1 or TRBD2 (5 bases each). Germline lookup yields CDR1 SGHTA and CDR2 FQGTGA. Trimming shortened V by 5 bases and J by 14 bases, and 20 bases separated the two germline ends. CDR3 length: 13 residues. The CDR3 bases are TGTGCCAGCAGCCCCCGGGGCCGGTTTTCGTTGTATTTT. Translating gives CASSPRGRFSLYF.

This chain links TRBV25-1 with TRBJ2-7, with D perhaps matching TRBD1 or TRBD2 (5 bases each). Germline lookup yields CDR1 MGHDK and CDR2 SYGVNS. The CDR3 length is 16 residues. Trimming pared 8 bases from V and 0 bases from J, leaving 20 bases between. In DNA, the CDR3 is TGTGCCAGCGGACAAGGGGTCAGCGGTAGCTCCTACGAGCAGTACTTC. Amino acids: CASGQGVSGSSYEQYF.

Points on this clone: One end of the junction varies from germline; a read error may be responsible. The chain combines TRBV11-2 with TRBJ2-7; the D is unclear. CDR3 length: 11 residues. Germline CDR1 reads SGHAT; CDR2 reads FQNNGV. CDR3 region: CASSFITDLHF. CDR3 sequence (DNA): TGTGCCAGCAGCTTTATTACCGATCTACACTTC.

The V and J genes are TRBV5-1 and TRBJ1-1; TRBD1 matches at 7 bases. The CDR3 covers 16 residues. The germline CDR1 and CDR2 sequences are SGHRS and YFSETQ. J lost 0 bases, V lost 4 bases, and 9 bases had no gene match. CDR3 region: CASSLQWTGMNTEAFF. As DNA, the CDR3 is TGCGCCAGCAGCCTACAGTGGACAGGTATGAACACTGAAGCTTTCTTT.

The chain joins TRBV18 to TRBJ1-1, with 7 nucleotides matching TRBD1. V lost 7 bases to trimming and J lost 1 base; unmatched junction nucleotides: 3. Germline CDR1 is KGHSH and CDR2 is LQKENI. This CDR3 has 13 amino acids. The CDR3 DNA sequence: TGTGCCAGCTTACGGGACAGGAACACTGAAGCTTTCTTT. Its translation: CASLRDRNTEAFF.

The chain uses TRBV19 and TRBJ1-2; D possibly corresponds to TRBD1 (6 bases). Germline V lookup: CDR1 LNHDA, CDR2 SQIVND (reference sequence). V shed 3 bases and J shed 4 bases, with 15 bases lying between them. The CDR3 totals 15 residues. CDR3 bases: TGTGCCAGTAGTATTGGGGCAGGGGCCGGCTATGGCTACACCTTC. Its translation is CASSIGAGAGYGYTF.

The chain has TRBV2 and TRBJ1-4; weak D call: TRBD1 (5 bases). V was shortened by 3 bases and J by 4 bases, with 12 bases between the two germline ends. CDR3 length: 15 residues. From germline, CDR1 is SNHLY and CDR2 FYNNEI. The CDR3 spells CASSDLSRGNEKLFF. CDR3 nucleotides: TGTGCCAGCAGTGACCTATCTAGGGGTAATGAAAAACTGTTTTTT.

This clone has only one observation. The chain uses TRBV3-1 (or the pseudogene TRBV3-2) and TRBJ1-4, with D possibly TRBD1 on 5 matching bases. There are 13 residues in the CDR3. Trimming removed 6 bases at V and 6 bases at J, with 11 bases between. CDR1 is LGHDT, CDR2 YNNKEL, per germline (reference sequence). CDR3 region: CASSRRGYEKLFF. In nucleotides, the CDR3 is TGTGCCAGCAGTCGACGGGGGTATGAAAAACTGTTTTTT.

V is TRBV19 and J is TRBJ2-3, with D uncertain. The CDR3 runs to 15 residues. Germline V gives CDR1 LNHDA, CDR2 SQIVND (reference sequence). The V end lost 6 bases, the J end lost 4 bases, and 17 bases lay between the germline ends. The CDR3 protein is CASSPNTGGSDTQYF. As DNA, the CDR3 is TGTGCCAGTAGCCCAAACACGGGTGGATCAGATACGCAGTATTTT.

The rearrangement joins TRBV9 to TRBJ1-5; D gene uncertain. The germline V gene encodes CDR1 SGDLS and CDR2 YYNGEE. The length of the CDR3 is 15 residues. The V and J ends lost 0 bases and 2 bases respectively, with 9 bases between them. The CDR3 nucleotides read TGTGCCAGCAGCGTAGGTACTCTCGGCAATCAGCCCCAGCATTTT. Protein: CASSVGTLGNQPQHF.

The chain combines TRBV21-1 with TRBJ2-5. TRBV21-1 is termed a pseudogene. CDR3 length: 8 residues. The CDR3 DNA follows: TGTGACCAAGAGACCCAGTACTTC. This gives the protein CDQETQYF.

The rearrangement uses TRBV5-1 and TRBJ2-1, with D unclear. This CDR3 has 15 amino acids. V gave up 0 bases and J gave up 4 bases, with 11 bases separating them. Germline V gene sequence: CDR1 SGHRS, CDR2 YFSETQ. CDR3 DNA sequence: TGCGCCAGCAGCTTGGGTAGCTACCTATACAATGAGCAGTTCTTC. Amino acids: CASSLGSYLYNEQFF.

The V call is TRBV27, the J call TRBJ2-5, with a tentative D call TRBD2 (6 bases). This CDR3 is built from 13 residues. V gave up 8 bases and J gave up 3 bases, with 13 bases separating them. From germline, CDR1 is MNHEY and CDR2 SMNVEV (reference sequence). The CDR3 protein is CASWPGGEETQYF. CDR3 nucleotide sequence: TGTGCCAGCTGGCCCGGGGGTGAAGAGACCCAGTACTTC.

The V gene is TRBV19, the J gene TRBJ1-5, with a tentative D call TRBD1 (5 bases). Per germline, CDR1 LNHDA and CDR2 SQIVND (reference sequence). The CDR3 is made up of 13 amino acids. Trimming cost V 6 bases and J 1 base, with 7 bases left between them. The CDR3 sequence: CASRNRSNQPQHF. CDR3 nucleotide sequence: TGTGCCAGTAGAAACAGGAGCAATCAGCCCCAGCATTTT.

The gene calls are TRBV28 and TRBJ1-1; TRBD1 matches at 7 bases. V trimming: 5 bases; J trimming: 4 bases; junction bases outside the gene matches: 7. Per germline, CDR1 MDHEN and CDR2 SYDVKM. The CDR3 is made up of 14 amino acids. The DNA for the CDR3 is TGTGCCAGCAGTAGGTCAGGGGGGAGCACTGAAGCTTTCTTT. This sequence encodes CASSRSGGSTEAFF. The whole variable domain, remainder taken from reference TRBV28 and TRBJ1-1, is DVKVTQSSRYLVKRTGEKVFLECVQDMDHENMFWYRQDPGLGLRLIYFSYDVKMKEKGDIPEGYSVSREKKERFSLILESASTNQTSMYLCASSRSGGSTEAFFGQGTRLTVV.

The V gene is TRBV10-3, the J gene TRBJ2-7; TRBD2 is a possible D gene (5 bases). V was pared by 0 bases and J by 10 bases, with 13 bases between. This CDR3 has 13 amino acids. Germline V lookup: CDR1 ENHRY, CDR2 SYGVKD. The CDR3 DNA sequence: TGTGCCATCAGTGAGTCTGCGGGCACAGCCCAGTACTTC. Protein sequence: CAISESAGTAQYF.